One sample yielded the 18 T cell receptor beta chains listed below, sequenced in a study of blood T cell repertoires in COVID-19. The assay was immunoSEQ multiplex PCR, and TCRdb's table has in-frame clones only and misses some. Of just over 150,000 clones in the sample, less than 90% were seen once. Source material: peripheral blood. These TCRs come from a woman aged 70-85 years with acute or convalescent COVID-19.

This chain joins TRBV7-6 and TRBJ1-5, with 9 bases fitting TRBD1. In germline, CDR1 is SGHVS, CDR2 FNYEAQ. The CDR3 totals 18 residues. Trimming cost V 1 base and J 7 bases; bases outside gene matches: 14. The CDR3 nucleotides are TGTGCCAGCAGCTTAGGACTTATCCGGGACAGGGACCAACAGCCCCAGCATTTT. The encoded protein is CASSLGLIRDRDQQPQHF.

The chain joins TRBV6-5 to TRBJ1-1, with 8 bases that match TRBD1. Per the germline V gene, CDR1 is MNHEY and CDR2 is SVGAGI. This CDR3 spans 14 amino acids. The trim removed 5 bases at V and 5 bases at J, leaving 7 bases unmatched. CDR3 DNA: TGTGCCAGCAGTACGGGCAGGGGGCAGACTGAAGCTTTCTTT. Protein product: CASSTGRGQTEAFF.

This chain uses TRBV7-2 with TRBJ1-3; tentatively, D is TRBD1 (5 bases). V was pared by 4 bases and J by 2 bases, with 9 bases between. CDR1 is SGHTA, CDR2 FQGNSA, per germline. The CDR3 is 14 residues long. The CDR3: CASSSGGTGNTIYF. The CDR3 DNA follows: TGTGCCAGCAGCTCGGGGGGAACTGGAAACACCATATATTTT.

The V gene is TRBV21-1, the J gene TRBJ1-2; no check of the table's D call, TRBD1, against the DNA was made. TRBV21-1 is a documented pseudogene. This CDR3 has 14 residues. Here the CDR3 reads CASSFRDRGLGYTF. Here the CDR3 DNA reads TGTGCCAGCAGCTTCCGGGACAGGGGGCTCGGCTACACCTTC.

The chain recombines TRBV7-2 with TRBJ1-5; D unresolved. V was pared by 1 base and J by 1 base, with 8 bases between. Germline-derived CDR1 and CDR2 are SGHTA and FQGNSA. The length of the CDR3 is 15 residues. This chain's CDR3 is CASSLDSASNQPQHF. The CDR3, as DNA: TGTGCCAGCAGCTTAGACAGTGCGAGCAATCAGCCCCAGCATTTT.

The chain joins TRBV5-4 to TRBJ1-2, with D maybe TRBD1 (6 bases). The V gene lost 1 base and the J gene lost 8 bases, with 15 bases spanning the gap. Germline CDR1 is SGHNT and CDR2 is YYREEE (reference sequence). This CDR3 region has 14 residues. The chain's CDR3 is CASSLSGGGGGYTF. The CDR3 nucleotides are TGTGCCAGCAGCTTGTCTGGGGGTGGGGGCGGCTACACCTTC. The whole variable domain, filled in from reference TRBV5-4 and TRBJ1-2, reads ETGVTQSPTHLIKTRGQQVTLRCSSQSGHNTVSWYQQALGQGPQFIFQYYREEENGRGNFPPRFSGLQFPNYSSELNVNALELDDSALYLCASSLSGGGGGYTFGSGTRLTVV.

This chain uses TRBV9 with TRBJ1-2; 8 nucleotides align to TRBD1. The V segment lost 4 bases and the J segment 9 bases; nucleotides outside the gene matches: 8. Germline CDR1 reads SGDLS; CDR2 reads YYNGEE. This CDR3 has 13 residues. CDR3 coding DNA: TGTGCCAGCAGCCCTCAAGGACAGGGACGCTACACCTTC. Translating gives CASSPQGQGRYTF. Combining the CDR3 with reference TRBV9 and TRBJ1-2 gives the whole variable domain DSGVTQTPKHLITATGQRVTLRCSPRSGDLSVYWYQQSLDQGLQFLIQYYNGEERAKGNILERFSAQQFPDLHSELNLSSLELGDSALYFCASSPQGQGRYTFGSGTRLTVV.

This chain joins TRBV16 and TRBJ1-2; D unclear. The CDR3 has 14 amino acids. Trimming cost V 2 bases and J 7 bases, with 14 bases left between them. Germline loops: CDR1 KGHSY, CDR2 FQNENV. The CDR3 loop reads CASSQNGEWSGYTF. Here the CDR3 DNA reads TGTGCCAGCAGCCAAAACGGCGAGTGGAGTGGCTACACCTTC.

This clone has more than one count but fewer than ten. The V call is TRBV7-2, the J call TRBJ1-5; D remains unclear. Trimming took 3 bases from V and 9 from J, leaving 12 bases between them. Germline CDR1 reads SGHTA; CDR2 reads FQGNSA. The CDR3 length is 13 residues. The CDR3 DNA follows: TGTGCCAGCAGCTTTCCGGGTCGTTCGCCCCAGCATTTT. Translation: CASSFPGRSPQHF.

The rearrangement links TRBV28 to TRBJ2-1; TRBD2 might be the D (7 bases). The germline gives CDR1 MDHEN, CDR2 SYDVKM. The CDR3 contains 14 residues. The V gene lost 5 bases and the J gene lost 5 bases, with 13 bases spanning the gap. CDR3: CASSGGARHNEQFF. The CDR3 DNA reads as TGTGCCAGCAGTGGGGGGGCTAGACACAATGAGCAGTTCTTC.

The chain couples TRBV7-2 to TRBJ2-3; TRBD1 aligns across 8 bases. Per germline, CDR1 SGHTA and CDR2 FQGNSA. With V trimmed by 5 bases and J by 5 bases, 9 bases remained unmatched. This CDR3 is 15 amino acids long. The chain's CDR3 is CASSKNRGLRDTQYF. Written as DNA, the CDR3 is TGTGCCAGCAGCAAAAACAGGGGGTTAAGAGATACGCAGTATTTT.

The chain employs TRBV9 and TRBJ2-5, with a tentative D call TRBD1 (6 bases). The germline CDR1 and CDR2 sequences are SGDLS and YYNGEE. V lost 0 bases and J 5 bases, leaving 17 bases between the germline ends. The CDR3 has 16 amino acids. Here the CDR3 DNA reads TGTGCCAGCAGCGTAGGCGGTACAGGGTGGGGGGAGACCCAGTACTTC. The encoded protein is CASSVGGTGWGETQYF.

The chain recombines TRBV6-2 or TRBV6-3 with TRBJ1-5, with D tentatively TRBD1 (6 bases). Between the trimmed V and J ends, which lost 6 bases and 7 bases, there was a span of 19 bases. Germline CDR1 is MNHEY and CDR2 is SVGEGT. CDR3 size: 15 residues. The CDR3 loop is CASSPTGLGIQPQHF. CDR3 DNA: TGTGCCAGCAGCCCAACAGGGCTAGGGATCCAGCCCCAGCATTTT.

V and J are TRBV4-1 and TRBJ2-7; 7 bases map to TRBD1. Germline V gene data show CDR1 as MGHRA and CDR2 as YSYEKL. This CDR3 is 17 amino acids long. Trimming at V came to 0 bases and at J to 0 bases, leaving 8 bases not matched to a gene. CDR3 bases: TGCGCCAGCAGCCAAGATACCCATACAGGGGTCTCCTACGAGCAGTACTTC. Translation: CASSQDTHTGVSYEQYF.

The chain carries TRBV7-9 and TRBJ1-1, with 8 nucleotides matching TRBD1. The CDR3 is 13 amino acids. The germline gives CDR1 SEHNR, CDR2 FQNEAQ (reference sequence). Losses at the gene ends were 8 bases for V and 4 bases for J; bases not matched to a gene: 6. CDR3 DNA: TGTGCCAGCTCCGCAGGGGGCCCCACTGAAGCTTTCTTT. Protein: CASSAGGPTEAFF.

This clone showed up just once. V and J are TRBV18 and TRBJ1-1; D is possibly TRBD1 (6 bases). Looked up from germline, CDR1 is KGHSH and CDR2 is LQKENI. V dropped 2 bases and J dropped 3 bases, with 13 bases sitting between them. This CDR3 has 15 residues. The CDR3 loop is CASSPTTGGYTEAFF. CDR3 DNA: TGTGCCAGCTCACCAACTACGGGGGGCTACACTGAAGCTTTCTTT.

This chain connects TRBV19 to TRBJ1-2; 7 positions match TRBD1. Trimming cost V 7 bases and J 2 bases; bases outside gene matches: 10. Germline V gene data show CDR1 as LNHDA and CDR2 as SQIVND (reference sequence). This CDR3 has 15 amino acids. The CDR3 DNA sequence: TGTGCCAGTAACGACAGGGCAGGGAACAACTATGGCTACACCTTC. Encoded protein: CASNDRAGNNYGYTF.

This clone was counted once. CDR3 sequence reads: CASSPKGLAGGLRETQYF. The CDR3 DNA reads as TGTGCCAGCAGCCCGAAGGGACTAGCGGGGGGCCTCCGAGAGACCCAGTACTTC. The gene calls are TRBV7-2 and TRBJ2-5, with 15 bases identical to TRBD2. Unmatched junction bases numbered 11, after V lost 5 bases and J lost 4 bases. CDR3 length: 18 amino acids. Germline CDR1 SGHTA, CDR2 FQGNSA.